This paragraph covers one TCR beta chain sequence. Its cognate antigen has yet to be identified. No base-level quality is on record; no much larger clone is a single base apart. Libraries were constructed by RT-PCR. Sequencing instrument: Illumina HiSeq 2500. The raw public reads went through TCRdb reprocessing: fastp at Q25, MiXCR clone calling, in-frame beta chains kept. Rows matching on CDR3 protein sequence are summarized as one entry with the most common DNA and genes. A total of hundreds of thousands of distinct CDR3 sequences appear in this sample, roughly 10% of them only once. The biggest ten clones account for roughly 9.6% of the sample. The data were obtained in a study of response to subunit inactivated influenza vaccine (dated by TCRdb to the late 2010s). Broadly, across the study: Deep quantitative T cell receptor repertoire profiling was used in the study to track responses to a trivalent subunit inactivated influenza vaccine. The full study reports these points: The authors proposed that each seasonal influenza vaccination may bring in only a limited number of new T cells.

The CDR3 has 18 amino acids, counting the end cysteine and phenylalanine. Solely the CDR3 DNA is kept, with 54 bases framed from the first base. The germline V gene provides CDR1 SNHLY and CDR2 FYNNEI. The data also belong to a second study, concerning T cells expressing NK-cell markers. That second report states: The TCR beta cDNA libraries were made using 5'RACE template switching, a step that added both a universal primer site and unique molecular identifiers. TCR beta-chain repertoires were profiled in sorted CD3+CD56+NKG2C+, CD3+CD56+NKG2C- and CD3+CD56-NKG2C+ T-cell subsets from several donors. Seven of the eight sequenced donors were HCMV-seropositive and one was HCMV-seronegative. In several experiments an anti-gammadeltaTCR antibody was added to restrict sorting to alphabetaTCR-expressing T cells. For roughly 6 donors, the dominant CD3+CD56+NKG2C+ clonotypes were among the top 10 CD8+ clonotypes and accounted for about 1.0-8% of CD8+ T cells. Those dominant clonotypes were again the most abundant among CD3+CD56-NKG2C+ cells in a handful of donors, at roughly 28.3-65%. Whether the expanded NKG2C-expressing T cell clones were specific for HCMV antigens remained unclear. The eight sequenced donors were randomly selected healthy volunteers, three men and five women. HCMV serostatus was determined by detecting HCMV-specific IgG in serum with a commercial ELISA kit. Ficoll density gradient centrifugation was used to isolate peripheral blood mononuclear cells from blood. For roughly 6 donors, bulk peripheral blood T-cell repertoires were additionally sequenced from unsorted PBMC. Priming for cDNA synthesis came from the TCR beta constant segment, and two successive PCR amplification steps followed. Sequencing of the libraries produced 2 x 150 bp reads on Illumina HiSeq 2000/2500, MiSeq or NextSeq. MIGEC was used to demultiplex reads and group reads by UMI, and MiTCR was used to assemble and quantify clonotypes. Only TCR cDNA sequences supported by at least two reads were kept to exclude erroneous sequences. Downstream repertoire analysis used the tcR package, and clonotypes were matched across fractions by CDR3 nucleotide sequence plus V segment. VDJmatch was used to annotate antigen specificity against VDJdb, with one amino acid substitution in CDR3 permitted.

The TCR sequence derives from a man aged 50 to 60 who received an inactivated influenza vaccine. Donor details come from another sample of the same person, matched by shared clones. The specimen comprised PBMCs from blood, sampled on the day of vaccination. Here the chain combines TRBV2 and TRBJ1-1; a stretch of 7 junction bases matches TRBD1. The CDR3 loop reads CTRSLSGDRPGGNTEAFF. The sequenced DNA is TGTACCCGCAGTTTAAGTGGAGACAGGCCAGGGGGTAACACTGAAGCTTTCTTT. Joined to the reference TRBV2 and TRBJ1-1 proteins, this CDR3 gives the full variable domain: EPEVTQTPSHQVTQMGQEVILRCVPISNHLYFYWYRQILGQKVEFLVSFYNNEISEKSEIFDDQFSVERPDGSNFTLKIRSTKLEDSAMYFCTRSLSGDRPGGNTEAFFGQGTRLTVV.